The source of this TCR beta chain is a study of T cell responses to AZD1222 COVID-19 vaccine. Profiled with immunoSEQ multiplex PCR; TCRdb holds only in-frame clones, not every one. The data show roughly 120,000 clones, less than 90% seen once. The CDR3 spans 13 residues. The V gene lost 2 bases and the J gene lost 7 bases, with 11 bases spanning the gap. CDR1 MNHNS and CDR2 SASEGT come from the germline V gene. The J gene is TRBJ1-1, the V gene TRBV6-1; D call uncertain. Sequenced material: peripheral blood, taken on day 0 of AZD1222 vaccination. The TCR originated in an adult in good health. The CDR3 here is CASSEWQEGEAFF. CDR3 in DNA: TGTGCCAGCAGTGAATGGCAGGAGGGTGAAGCTTTCTTT.